Listed below are T cell receptor beta chains from one sample, sequenced in a study of cytomegalovirus exposure and HLA in healthy donors. TCRdb's table, derived via immunoSEQ multiplex PCR, lists solely in-frame clones and lacks some. The table shows 150,000 to 200,000 clones, with approximately 87% occurring only once. Sample: PBMCs. These receptors were obtained from a woman aged 30 to 39 in good health and CMV-seronegative. Each CDR3 is given with its conserved first and last residue. The D gene is left open where the match is weak. Only part of the rows carry a size: once, few, many, or a class if the clone is expanded.

V	D	size	length	J	DNA	CDR3
TRBV2	-	-	14	TRBJ1-2	TGTGCCAGCAGTGAAGCGACAGCTAACTATGGCTACACCTTC	CASSEATANYGYTF
TRBV5-4	-	-	16	TRBJ2-5	TGTGCCAGCAGCCCTAGTAGGTCGGCGGGAATAGAGACCCAGTACTTC	CASSPSRSAGIETQYF
TRBV6-4	TRBD2	-	16	TRBJ2-1	TGTGCCAGCAGTGACGAGGGGACTAGCGGGTACAATGAGCAGTTCTTC	CASSDEGTSGYNEQFF
TRBV4-2	TRBD2	-	21	TRBJ2-3	TGTGCCAGCAGCCACCTCCCGGGGACAGGGAAGGGACTAGCGGACACAGATACGCAGTATTTT	CASSHLPGTGKGLADTDTQYF
TRBV4-3	TRBD1	once	14	TRBJ1-1	TGCGCCAGCAGCGCGTCCAGGGGGCAGACTGAAGCTTTCTTT	CASSASRGQTEAFF
TRBV7-8	-	-	14	TRBJ1-6	TGTGCCAGCAGCTTTTTCGGGGGGGATTCACCCCTCCACTTT	CASSFFGGDSPLHF
TRBV7-9	-	-	12	TRBJ2-7	TGTGCCAGCAGCACCGGGGGAACCGAGCAGTACTTC	CASSTGGTEQYF
TRBV18	TRBD2	once	16	TRBJ2-1	TGTGCCAGCTCAACTCTTTCGGGGGGGCTTTACAATGAGCAGTTCTTC	CASSTLSGGLYNEQFF
TRBV2	-	-	15	TRBJ2-1	TGTGCCAGCAGCGCCTTAGACGGCGGGGGCGATGAGCAGTTCTTC	CASSALDGGGDEQFF
TRBV10-2	TRBD1	-	16	TRBJ1-1	TGCGCCAGCAGACCTCGGACAGGGATCATGAACACTGAAGCTTTCTTT	CASRPRTGIMNTEAFF
TRBV27	-	-	13	TRBJ1-6	TGTGCCAGCAGTCTAAAGGGGCCTTCACCCCTCCACTTT	CASSLKGPSPLHF
TRBV2	-	-	14	TRBJ1-5	TGTGCCAGCAGTGAACTCTTAGGCAATCAGCCCCAGCATTTT	CASSELLGNQPQHF
TRBV18	-	-	18	TRBJ1-2	TGTGCCAGCTCACCTGTCCCCACAGGCTCCCGGTCTGGTTACGGCTACACCTTC	CASSPVPTGSRSGYGYTF
TRBV27	TRBD2	-	18	TRBJ2-6	TGTGCCAGCAGTTACCGACTAGCGGGGGGGACTGGGGCCAACGTCCTGACTTTC	CASSYRLAGGTGANVLTF
TRBV9	TRBD1	-	15	TRBJ2-3	TGTGCCAGCAGCGTTGGGACAGCTAGCACAGATACGCAGTATTTT	CASSVGTASTDTQYF
TRBV12-5	-	-	17	TRBJ1-1	TGTGCTAGTGGTTTGGCCTTTGACGCGGGGGTGAACACTGAAGCTTTCTTT	CASGLAFDAGVNTEAFF
TRBV4-1	-	-	15	TRBJ2-7	TGCGCCAGCAGCCAAGACGGGACACCGGGCTACGAGCAGTACTTC	CASSQDGTPGYEQYF
TRBV7-9	TRBD2	-	14	TRBJ2-1	TGTGCCAGCAGCTTGGGACTAGCGGGGGCCAGCCGGTTCTTC	CASSLGLAGASRFF
TRBV5-4	-	-	15	TRBJ1-6	TGTGCCAGCAGCCATCACAGGGAAGATAATTCACCCCTCCACTTT	CASSHHREDNSPLHF
TRBV4-1	TRBD1	-	15	TRBJ2-7	TGCGCCAGCAGCCAGGTCGGGACAGGGTACTACGAGCAGTACTTC	CASSQVGTGYYEQYF
TRBV4-3	TRBD1	-	16	TRBJ1-6	TGCGCCAGCAGCCACGAGGGACAGGGATATAATTCACCCCTCCACTTT	CASSHEGQGYNSPLHF
TRBV5-1	-	-	12	TRBJ2-7	TGCGCCAGCAGCTTGGACTTGGACGAGCAGTACTTC	CASSLDLDEQYF
TRBV30	TRBD1	-	13	TRBJ2-1	TGTGCCTGGAGTGTAGTGACAGGGGGCGGGCAGTTCTTC	CAWSVVTGGGQFF
TRBV6-5	TRBD1	-	15	TRBJ2-7	TGTGCCAGCAGTTACACGGGACAGGGTGCCTACGAGCAGTACTTC	CASSYTGQGAYEQYF
TRBV6-1	TRBD1	-	15	TRBJ2-7	TGTGCCAGCAGTCCTATCCGGGACAGCCCCTACGAGCAGTACTTC	CASSPIRDSPYEQYF
TRBV5-1	TRBD1	few	15	TRBJ1-2	TGCGCCAGCAGCGGGAAGGACAGGGGGGACTATGGCTACACCTTC	CASSGKDRGDYGYTF
TRBV6-6	-	-	13	TRBJ2-7	TGTGCCAGCAGTCACGGACAGACCTACGAGCAGTACTTC	CASSHGQTYEQYF
TRBV27	-	-	15	TRBJ2-3	TGTGCCAGCAAGTCCCCACTAAGGAGCACAGATACGCAGTATTTT	CASKSPLRSTDTQYF
TRBV4-2	-	-	14	TRBJ1-2	TGTGCCAGCAGCCAAGAACGGGTTAACTATGGCTACACCTTC	CASSQERVNYGYTF
TRBV6-1	-	-	14	TRBJ2-7	TGTGCCAGCAGCCTCCGCGACAGTCTCTACGAGCAGTACTTC	CASSLRDSLYEQYF
TRBV18	-	-	13	TRBJ1-3	TGTGCCAGCTCACCTTCCGCTGGAAACACCATATATTTT	CASSPSAGNTIYF
TRBV4-1	-	-	13	TRBJ1-1	TGCGCCAGCAGCCAAAAAGAGGCGGATGAAGCTTTCTTT	CASSQKEADEAFF
TRBV4-1	TRBD1	-	14	TRBJ1-1	TGCGCCAGCAGCCAAGAGCGGCAGGGGGCGGCCGCTTTCTTT	CASSQERQGAAAFF
TRBV18	TRBD1	-	15	TRBJ2-3	TGTGCCAGCTCACCATTAGACAGGGCTGCAGATACGCAGTATTTT	CASSPLDRAADTQYF
TRBV6-1	-	-	14	TRBJ1-3	TGTGCCAGCACAGAGGGTAGCTCGAAGATGACCATATATTTT	CASTEGSSKMTIYF
TRBV5-1	TRBD2	-	15	TRBJ2-7	TGCGCCAGCAGCTTGGCGCGGGGGGGCGTCAACGAGCAGTACTTC	CASSLARGGVNEQYF
TRBV27	-	-	15	TRBJ1-2	TGTGCCAGCAGTTTATTGTCCGGGGGGCTTGATGGCTACACCTTC	CASSLLSGGLDGYTF
TRBV29-1	TRBD2	-	17	TRBJ2-1	TGCAGCGTTGAAGATTCGGCGACTAGCGGGGAGGCCAATGAGCAGTTCTTC	CSVEDSATSGEANEQFF
TRBV18	-	medium-sized	15	TRBJ1-2	TGTGCCAGCTCACCACTCCCGGGGGCTAACTATGGCTACACCTTC	CASSPLPGANYGYTF
TRBV4-2	-	-	15	TRBJ1-3	TGTGCCAGCAGCAGGCGGAGGGAGGCTGGAAACACCATATATTTT	CASSRRREAGNTIYF
TRBV28	TRBD1	-	17	TRBJ1-2	TGTGCCAGCAGTTACCGACAGGGCCGAGGGAATTCCTATGGCTACACCTTC	CASSYRQGRGNSYGYTF
TRBV7-9	-	-	13	TRBJ2-5	TGTGCCAGCAGCTTAGAACTAACCAACGCCCAGTACTTC	CASSLELTNAQYF
TRBV5-4	TRBD1	-	14	TRBJ2-7	TGTGCCAGCAGCAAGGACAGGGGTCGGAACGAGCAGTACTTC	CASSKDRGRNEQYF
TRBV15	-	-	16	TRBJ1-3	TGTGCCACCAGCAGAGCTGCGGGGGGTACCGGAAACACCATATATTTT	CATSRAAGGTGNTIYF
TRBV6-5	TRBD1	-	14	TRBJ1-2	TGTGCCAGCAGTTGGGGACAGGGAAGCTATGGCTACACCTTC	CASSWGQGSYGYTF
TRBV14	-	-	13	TRBJ1-1	TGTGCCAGCAGCCAAGATTGGGACAACGAAGCTTTCTTT	CASSQDWDNEAFF
TRBV6-6	-	-	12	TRBJ2-3	TGTGCCAGCAGTCCCATGGCCGATACGCAGTATTTT	CASSPMADTQYF
TRBV5-4	-	-	15	TRBJ1-2	TGTGCCAGCAGCTTGGATCCAGGGAAGAACTATGGCTACACCTTC	CASSLDPGKNYGYTF
TRBV5-5	TRBD1	-	18	TRBJ2-6	TGTGCCAGCAGCCAGGGACAGGGCTCCCACTCTGGGGCCAACGTCCTGACTTTC	CASSQGQGSHSGANVLTF
TRBV5-4	-	-	15	TRBJ2-1	TGTGCCAGCAGCTTGGTGGGGAGCTCCTACAATGAGCAGTTCTTC	CASSLVGSSYNEQFF